A single sample gave rise to the 10 T cell receptor beta chains below, sequenced in a study of STAT5B mutations in CD4+ large granular lymphocyte leukemia (dated by TCRdb to 2022 to 2024). The library was built by means of the immunoSEQ multiplex PCR assay. TCRdb took over this immuneACCESS table, retaining in-frame rearrangements with V and J assigned. Such tables are incomplete; in checked studies, under half of the missing clones stem from an unresolved V gene, and the remainder is unexplained. The sample records over 30,000 clones, approximately 82% of which are singletons. Roughly 7% of the sample is taken by the ten largest. The source material was CD4+ T cells from blood buffy coats. The receptors were gathered from a human donor in good health.

The chain carries TRBV7-2 and TRBJ1-1; D perhaps matches TRBD1 (5 bases). Trimming stripped 3 bases from V and 1 base from J, with 15 bases between. The CDR3 has 16 residues. Per germline, CDR1 SGHTA and CDR2 FQGNSA. The chain's CDR3 is CASSFPTGTANTEAFF. CDR3 DNA: TGTGCCAGCAGCTTCCCAACCGGGACGGCGAACACTGAAGCTTTCTTT.

The CDR3: CASSSRGLEAFF. CDR3 nucleotide sequence: TGTGCCAGCAGCTCGCGGGGCCTAGAAGCTTTCTTT. V gene TRBV11-3 combines with J gene TRBJ1-1; a weak D match, TRBD1 (5 bases). This CDR3 has 12 residues. V was trimmed by 4 bases and J by 8 bases, leaving 11 bases between them. Germline V gene sequence: CDR1 SGHNT, CDR2 YENEEA.

The V gene is TRBV29-1, the J gene TRBJ1-5; D unclear. Germline V lookup: CDR1 SQVTM, CDR2 ANQGSEA. There are 13 residues in the CDR3. V lost 7 bases and J 7 bases, leaving 17 bases between the germline ends. CDR3: CSAGVSLEQPQHF. The CDR3 DNA follows: TGCAGCGCTGGGGTTTCCCTCGAACAGCCCCAGCATTTT.

The table lists this clone with a count of one. V and J are TRBV27 and TRBJ2-5; 7 bases fit TRBD1. The J call is doubtful: the DNA matches TRBJ2-7 better. This CDR3 contains 13 residues. Germline values: CDR1 MNHEY, CDR2 SMNVEV (reference sequence). CDR3 coding DNA: TGTGCCAGCAGTATTGGGACAGCCTACGAGCAGTACTTC. The encoded protein is CASSIGTAYEQYF.

The chain joins TRBV7-2 to TRBJ2-4, with D perhaps TRBD1 (5 bases). V was trimmed by 8 bases and J by 6 bases, leaving 11 bases between them. The CDR3 covers 12 residues. CDR1 is SGHTA, CDR2 FQGNSA, per germline. CDR3 loop: CASGASRNIQYF. The CDR3 DNA reads as TGTGCCAGCGGGGCGTCGAGAAACATTCAGTACTTC.

The rearrangement links TRBV29-1 to TRBJ1-1; D not resolved. The CDR3 length is 13 residues. CDR1 and CDR2 from the germline V gene are SQVTM and ANQGSEA. V lost 6 bases and J lost 1, with 12 bases in between. For the CDR3, the DNA is TGCAGCGTCTCAATAGGGCGGAACACTGAAGCTTTCTTT. Its translation is CSVSIGRNTEAFF.

The chain couples TRBV6-6 to TRBJ1-2; no reliable D call. CDR1 and CDR2 from the germline V gene are MNHNY and SVGAGI (reference sequence). The CDR3 has 15 amino acids. Deletions cut 2 bases from V and 3 bases from J, with 13 bases between. The CDR3 nucleotides read TGTGCCAGCAGTTACCCCGGACGGTTAGACTATGGCTACACCTTC. Translating it yields CASSYPGRLDYGYTF.

The V call is TRBV7-2, the J call TRBJ1-1; tentatively, D is TRBD1 (6 bases). With 5 bases removed from V and 1 base from J, the gap between germline ends came to 23 bases. CDR3 length: 18 residues. Germline assignment: CDR1 SGHTA and CDR2 FQGNSA. The CDR3 DNA reads TGTGCCAGCAGCCCTCGGGGGGGCCGCAGGATGTGGAACACTGAAGCTTTCTTT. Its translation is CASSPRGGRRMWNTEAFF.

This clone was recorded a few times. The gene calls are TRBV4-2 and TRBJ1-2, with D uncertain. Germline assignment: CDR1 LGHNA and CDR2 YNFKEQ. This CDR3 has 12 residues. V gave up 1 base and J gave up 7 bases, with 7 bases separating them. The CDR3 nucleotides are TGTGCCAGCAGCCAAGGAGGTGCTGGCTACACCTTC. Its translation: CASSQGGAGYTF.

This clone was seen only a few times. The chain couples TRBV4-2 to TRBJ2-1; 14 bases agree with TRBD2. Germline V gene data show CDR1 as LGHNA and CDR2 as YNFKEQ. This CDR3 contains 16 residues. Unmatched junction bases numbered 7, after V lost 5 bases and J lost 7 bases. The CDR3 nucleotides are TGTGCCAGCAGCTCCAGACTAGCGGGAGGGCCAAATGAGCAGTTCTTC. Protein product: CASSSRLAGGPNEQFF.